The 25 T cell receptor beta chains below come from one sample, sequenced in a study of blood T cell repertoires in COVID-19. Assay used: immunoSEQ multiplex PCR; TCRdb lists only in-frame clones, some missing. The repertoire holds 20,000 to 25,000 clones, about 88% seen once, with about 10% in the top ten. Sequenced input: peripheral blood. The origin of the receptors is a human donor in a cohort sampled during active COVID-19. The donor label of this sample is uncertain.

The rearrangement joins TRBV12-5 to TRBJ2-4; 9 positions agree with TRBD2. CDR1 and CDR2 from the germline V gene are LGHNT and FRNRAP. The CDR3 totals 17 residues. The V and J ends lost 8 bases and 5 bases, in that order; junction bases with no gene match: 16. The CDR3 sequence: CASSWAGLGGGENIQYF. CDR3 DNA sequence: TGTGCTAGTTCCTGGGCAGGCCTGGGCGGGGGGGAAAACATTCAGTACTTC. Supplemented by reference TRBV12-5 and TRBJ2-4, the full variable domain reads DARVTQTPRHKVTEMGQEVTMRCQPILGHNTVFWYRQTMMQGLELLAYFRNRAPLDDSGMPKDRFSAEMPDATLATLKIQPSEPRDSAVYFCASSWAGLGGGENIQYFGAGTRLSVL.

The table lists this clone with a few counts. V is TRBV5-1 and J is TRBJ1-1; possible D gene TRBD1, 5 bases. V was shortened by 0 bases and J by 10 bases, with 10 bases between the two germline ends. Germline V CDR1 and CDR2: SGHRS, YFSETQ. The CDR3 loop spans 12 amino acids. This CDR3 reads CASSLAGGAAFF. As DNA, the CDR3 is TGCGCCAGCAGCTTGGCCGGAGGGGCAGCTTTCTTT.

The CDR3 DNA reads as TGTGCCAGCAGTTACACCGGGACAGGGGACAATGAGCAGTTCTTC. Translation: CASSYTGTGDNEQFF. The chain couples TRBV6-6 to TRBJ2-1; 10 nucleotides align to TRBD1. The V gene's germline CDR1 is MNHNY and CDR2 SVGAGI (reference sequence). With V trimmed by 2 bases and J by 5 bases, 3 bases remained unmatched. CDR3 length: 15 amino acids.

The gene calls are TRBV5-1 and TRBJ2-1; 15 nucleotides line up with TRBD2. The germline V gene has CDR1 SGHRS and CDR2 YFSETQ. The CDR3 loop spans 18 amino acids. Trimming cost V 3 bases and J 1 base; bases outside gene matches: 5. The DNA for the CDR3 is TGCGCCAGCAGCTACGGACTAGCGGGAGGGCCGTCCTACAATGAGCAGTTCTTC. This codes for CASSYGLAGGPSYNEQFF.

CDR3 DNA sequence: TGTGCCAGCAGCCAGGCCGCGGGAGGGGAGCAGTACTTC. Translated: CASSQAAGGEQYF. V gene TRBV16 combines with J gene TRBJ2-7; 9 bases align to TRBD2. CDR1 and CDR2 (germline): KGHSY, FQNENV. The CDR3 has 13 amino acids. Trimming took 3 bases from V and 7 from J; bases not matched to a gene: 4.

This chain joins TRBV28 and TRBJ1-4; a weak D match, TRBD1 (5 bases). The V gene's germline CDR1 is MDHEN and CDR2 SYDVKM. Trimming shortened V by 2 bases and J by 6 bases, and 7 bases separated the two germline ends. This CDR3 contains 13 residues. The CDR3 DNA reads TGTGCCAGCAGTTTAGGACAAGATGAAAAACTGTTTTTT. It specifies CASSLGQDEKLFF.

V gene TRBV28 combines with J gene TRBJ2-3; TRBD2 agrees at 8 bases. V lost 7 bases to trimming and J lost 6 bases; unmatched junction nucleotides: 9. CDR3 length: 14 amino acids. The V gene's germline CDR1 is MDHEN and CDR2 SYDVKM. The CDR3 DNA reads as TGTGCCAGCACCCCGGGACTAGGACCTGATACGCAGTATTTT. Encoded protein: CASTPGLGPDTQYF.

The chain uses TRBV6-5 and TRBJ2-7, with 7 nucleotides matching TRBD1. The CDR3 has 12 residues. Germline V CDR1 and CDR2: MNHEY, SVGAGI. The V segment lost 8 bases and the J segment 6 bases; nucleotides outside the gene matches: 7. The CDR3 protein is CASWDRVGEQYF. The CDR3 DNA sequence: TGTGCCAGCTGGGACAGAGTAGGCGAGCAGTACTTC.

The CDR3 bases are TGTGCCAGCTCACCAAAAATTCTAGCGGGGGATACGCAGTATTTT. Translated: CASSPKILAGDTQYF. The chain carries TRBV18 and TRBJ2-3, with TRBD2 identical over 9 bases. After removal of 2 bases from V and 6 bases from J, the junction contained 6 bases not matched to a gene. CDR1 and CDR2 (germline): KGHSH, LQKENI. This CDR3 is 15 amino acids long. Supplemented by reference TRBV18 and TRBJ2-3, the full variable domain reads NAGVMQNPRHLVRRRGQEARLRCSPMKGHSHVYWYRQLPEEGLKFMVYLQKENIIDESGMPKERFSAEFPKEGPSILRIQQVVRGDSAAYFCASSPKILAGDTQYFGPGTRLTVL.

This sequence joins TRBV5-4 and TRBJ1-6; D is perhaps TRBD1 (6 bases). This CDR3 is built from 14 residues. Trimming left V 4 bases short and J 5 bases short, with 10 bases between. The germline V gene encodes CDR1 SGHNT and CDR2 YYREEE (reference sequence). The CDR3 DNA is TGTGCCAGCAGCCGGGACAAAAATAATTCACCCCTCCACTTT. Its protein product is CASSRDKNNSPLHF.

Written as DNA, the CDR3 is TGCGCCAGCAGCAGAGCGCGCTCCTACAATGAGCAGTTCTTC. It codes for CASSRARSYNEQFF. The chain couples TRBV5-1 to TRBJ2-1; D uncertain. Germline V CDR1 and CDR2: SGHRS, YFSETQ. Trimming left V 4 bases short and J 0 bases short, with 8 bases between. The CDR3 contains 14 residues.

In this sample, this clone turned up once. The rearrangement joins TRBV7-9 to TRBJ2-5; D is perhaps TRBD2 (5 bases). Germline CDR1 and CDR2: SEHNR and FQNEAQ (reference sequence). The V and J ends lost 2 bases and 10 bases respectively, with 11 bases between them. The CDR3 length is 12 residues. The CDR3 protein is CASSLQAVGQYF. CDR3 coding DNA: TGTGCCAGCAGCTTACAAGCGGTGGGCCAGTACTTC.

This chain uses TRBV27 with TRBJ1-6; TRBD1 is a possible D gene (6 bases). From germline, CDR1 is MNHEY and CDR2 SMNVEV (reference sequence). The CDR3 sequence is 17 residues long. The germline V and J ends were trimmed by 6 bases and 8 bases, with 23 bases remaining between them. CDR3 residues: CASRERAYRAEDSPLHF. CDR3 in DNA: TGTGCCAGCAGAGAGAGGGCCTACAGGGCGGAGGATTCACCCCTCCACTTT.

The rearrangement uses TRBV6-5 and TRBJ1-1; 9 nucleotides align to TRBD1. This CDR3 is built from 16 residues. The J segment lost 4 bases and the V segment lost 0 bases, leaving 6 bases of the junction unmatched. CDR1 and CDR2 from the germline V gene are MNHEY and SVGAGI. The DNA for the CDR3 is TGTGCCAGCAGTTACTCTTTACAGGGGGCTGTCACTGAAGCTTTCTTT. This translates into CASSYSLQGAVTEAFF.

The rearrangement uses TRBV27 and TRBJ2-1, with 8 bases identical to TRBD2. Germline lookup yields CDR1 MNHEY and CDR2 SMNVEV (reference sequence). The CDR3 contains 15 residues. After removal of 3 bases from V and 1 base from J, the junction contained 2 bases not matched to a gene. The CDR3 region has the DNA TGTGCCAGCAGTTTCCAGCGGGAGTCCTACAATGAGCAGTTCTTC. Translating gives CASSFQRESYNEQFF.

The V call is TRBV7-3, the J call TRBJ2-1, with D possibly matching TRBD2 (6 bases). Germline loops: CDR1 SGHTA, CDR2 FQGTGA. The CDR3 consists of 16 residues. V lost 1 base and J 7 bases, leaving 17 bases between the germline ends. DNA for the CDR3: TGTGCCAGCAGCTTAAACTTGGGGGAGGCGGGAAATGAGCAGTTCTTC. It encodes CASSLNLGEAGNEQFF.

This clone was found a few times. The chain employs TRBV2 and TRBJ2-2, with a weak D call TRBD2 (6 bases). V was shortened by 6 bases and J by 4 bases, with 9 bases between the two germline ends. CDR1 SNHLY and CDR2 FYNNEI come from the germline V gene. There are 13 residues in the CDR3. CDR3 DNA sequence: TGTGCCAGCAGGGGACTCAGCACCGGGGAGCTGTTTTTT. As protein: CASRGLSTGELFF.

The DNA of the CDR3 is TGTGCCGGGGGAGTCGGGACTAGCAACACCGGGGAGCTGTTTTTT. Amino acid sequence: CAGGVGTSNTGELFF. V and J are TRBV18 and TRBJ2-2; TRBD2 matches at 9 bases. Germline V lookup: CDR1 KGHSH, CDR2 LQKENI. This CDR3 region has 15 residues. After removal of 11 bases from V and 2 bases from J, the junction contained 9 bases not matched to a gene.

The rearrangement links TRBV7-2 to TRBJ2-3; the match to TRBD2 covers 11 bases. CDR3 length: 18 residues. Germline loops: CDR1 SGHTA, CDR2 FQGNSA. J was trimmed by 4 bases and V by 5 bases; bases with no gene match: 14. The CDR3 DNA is TGTGCCAGCAGCCTCTTATTGACTAGCGGGAAAACGGCAGATACGCAGTATTTT. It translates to CASSLLLTSGKTADTQYF.

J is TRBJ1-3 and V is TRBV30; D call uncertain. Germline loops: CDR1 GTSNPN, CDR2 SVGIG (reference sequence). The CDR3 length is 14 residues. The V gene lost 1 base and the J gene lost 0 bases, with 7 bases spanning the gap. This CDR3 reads CAWSGHISGNTIYF. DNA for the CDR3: TGTGCCTGGAGTGGACACATCTCTGGAAACACCATATATTTT. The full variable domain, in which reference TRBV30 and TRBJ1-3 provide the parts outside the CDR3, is SQTIHQWPATLVQPVGSPLSLECTVEGTSNPNLYWYRQAAGRGLQLLFYSVGIGQISSEVPQNLSASRPQDRQFILSSKKLLLSDSGFYLCAWSGHISGNTIYFGEGSWLTVV.

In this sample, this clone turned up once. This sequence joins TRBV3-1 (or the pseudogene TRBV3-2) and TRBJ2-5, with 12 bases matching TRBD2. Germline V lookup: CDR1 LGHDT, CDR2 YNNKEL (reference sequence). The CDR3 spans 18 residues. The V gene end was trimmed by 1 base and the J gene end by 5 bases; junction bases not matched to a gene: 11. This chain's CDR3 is CASSQGPATSGRRETQYF. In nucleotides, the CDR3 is TGTGCCAGCAGCCAAGGTCCCGCGACTAGCGGGAGACGGGAGACCCAGTACTTC.

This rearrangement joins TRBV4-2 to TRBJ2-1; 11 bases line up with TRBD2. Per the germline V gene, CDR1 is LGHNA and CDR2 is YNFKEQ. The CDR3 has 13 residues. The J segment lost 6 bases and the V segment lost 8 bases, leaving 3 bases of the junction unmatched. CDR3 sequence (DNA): TGTGCCAGCGGAACTAGCGGGAGCAATGAGCAGTTCTTC. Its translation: CASGTSGSNEQFF.

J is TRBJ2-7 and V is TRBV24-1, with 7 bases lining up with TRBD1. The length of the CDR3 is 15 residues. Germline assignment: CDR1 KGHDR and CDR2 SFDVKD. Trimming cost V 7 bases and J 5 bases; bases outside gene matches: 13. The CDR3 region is CATRGGKTSSHEQYF. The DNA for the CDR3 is TGTGCCACCAGAGGGGGCAAGACTTCTAGCCACGAGCAGTACTTC.

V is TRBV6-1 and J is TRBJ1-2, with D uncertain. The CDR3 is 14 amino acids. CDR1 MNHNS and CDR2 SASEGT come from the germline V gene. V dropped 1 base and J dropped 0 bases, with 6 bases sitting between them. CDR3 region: CASSEDRANYGYTF. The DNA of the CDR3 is TGTGCCAGCAGTGAAGACCGCGCTAACTATGGCTACACCTTC.

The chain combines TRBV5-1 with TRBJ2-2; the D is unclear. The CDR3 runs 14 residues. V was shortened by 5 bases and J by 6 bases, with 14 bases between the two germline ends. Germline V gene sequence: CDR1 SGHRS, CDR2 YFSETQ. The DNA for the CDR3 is TGCGCCAGCAGACCCGAAGCAGGCCCCGGGGAGCTGTTTTTT. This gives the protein CASRPEAGPGELFF.